The rows below give T cell receptor beta chains drawn from one sample of a study of blood T cell repertoires in COVID-19. Repertoires were generated with immunoSEQ multiplex PCR, while TCRdb's copy carries only in-frame clones and drops some. The sample lists 100,000 to 150,000 clones, around 83% seen once, with roughly 9.7% in the top ten. The sequenced sample was peripheral blood. The receptor source for this set is a man in his forties with active or convalescent COVID-19. Both conserved end residues are part of each CDR3. The D gene is left open where the match is weak. Size tells how often a clone was seen (once, few, many) or the class of an expanded clone, and some rows leave it out.

clone_size: .; d_call: .; v_call: TRBV15; j_call: TRBJ1-3; cdr3_nt: TGTGCCACCAGCCCAGACAGCCTCTCTGGAAACACCATATATTTT; cdr3_aa: CATSPDSLSGNTIYF
clone_size: once; d_call: TRBD2; v_call: TRBV7-3; j_call: TRBJ2-3; cdr3_nt: TGTGCCAGCAGCCCCCCGGGACTAGCGGGGGGGCAGGATACGCAGTATTTT; cdr3_aa: CASSPPGLAGGQDTQYF
clone_size: .; d_call: .; v_call: TRBV7-9; j_call: TRBJ1-5; cdr3_nt: TGTGCCAGCAGCTTAGGGTCCCAGGGCAATCAGCCCCAGCATTTT; cdr3_aa: CASSLGSQGNQPQHF
clone_size: .; d_call: TRBD1; v_call: TRBV5-1; j_call: TRBJ2-6; cdr3_nt: TGCGCCACCTCGGACAGGGCTACGGCTGGGGCCAACGTCCTGACTTTC; cdr3_aa: CATSDRATAGANVLTF
clone_size: .; d_call: .; v_call: TRBV10-3; j_call: TRBJ2-2; cdr3_nt: TGTGCCATGAGTGGGCAGGGTGGTGGCACCGGGGAGCTGTTTTTT; cdr3_aa: CAMSGQGGGTGELFF
clone_size: .; d_call: .; v_call: TRBV20-1; j_call: TRBJ1-4; cdr3_nt: TGCAGTGCTAGTTCCCAACGGGGAGGTGAAAAACTGTTTTTT; cdr3_aa: CSASSQRGGEKLFF
clone_size: .; d_call: TRBD1; v_call: TRBV7-2; j_call: TRBJ2-1; cdr3_nt: TGTGCCAGCAGCTTAACCGGGACAGGGAGTATAGGTGAGCAGTTCTTC; cdr3_aa: CASSLTGTGSIGEQFF
clone_size: .; d_call: TRBD2; v_call: TRBV5-7; j_call: TRBJ2-1; cdr3_nt: TGTGCCAGCAGCCTCGAAGCTGGGACTAGCGAGTCGCTGCAGTTCTTC; cdr3_aa: CASSLEAGTSESLQFF
clone_size: few; d_call: .; v_call: TRBV6-2/TRBV6-3; j_call: TRBJ1-1; cdr3_nt: TGTGCCAGCAGTTACACAGCACGGACTGAAGCTTTCTTT; cdr3_aa: CASSYTARTEAFF
clone_size: .; d_call: .; v_call: TRBV6-5; j_call: TRBJ2-7; cdr3_nt: TGTGCCAGCAGGCACCCAGAAGACGGGTCTATCGAGCAGTACTTC; cdr3_aa: CASRHPEDGSIEQYF
clone_size: .; d_call: .; v_call: TRBV7-2; j_call: TRBJ1-6; cdr3_nt: TGTGCCAGCAGCTTATTCGGTGCGGATTCACCCCTCCACTTT; cdr3_aa: CASSLFGADSPLHF
clone_size: .; d_call: .; v_call: TRBV25-1; j_call: TRBJ1-1; cdr3_nt: TGTGCCAGCAGTGAACCGCAGGGCTTGGGGACTGAAGCTTTCTTT; cdr3_aa: CASSEPQGLGTEAFF
clone_size: .; d_call: TRBD1; v_call: TRBV19; j_call: TRBJ1-1; cdr3_nt: TGTGCCAGTAGACCGCTTGAGAGACAGGGTAGGGCTGAAGCTTTCTTT; cdr3_aa: CASRPLERQGRAEAFF
clone_size: once; d_call: TRBD2; v_call: TRBV11-3; j_call: TRBJ2-3; cdr3_nt: TGTGCCAGCAGCTTCGGGGGGGCGAACACAGATACGCAGTATTTT; cdr3_aa: CASSFGGANTDTQYF
clone_size: .; d_call: .; v_call: TRBV9; j_call: TRBJ1-1; cdr3_nt: TGTGCCAGCAGCGTAACAACAGCCGCGAACACTGAAGCTTTCTTT; cdr3_aa: CASSVTTAANTEAFF
clone_size: .; d_call: .; v_call: TRBV7-2; j_call: TRBJ2-2; cdr3_nt: TGTGCCAGCAGCTTAGTTAGATTTAGTCCCCCTACCGGGGAGCTGTTTTTT; cdr3_aa: CASSLVRFSPPTGELFF
clone_size: once; d_call: .; v_call: TRBV30; j_call: TRBJ2-5; cdr3_nt: TGTGCCTGGAGTGTACTGCTGGAGACCCAGTACTTC; cdr3_aa: CAWSVLLETQYF
clone_size: .; d_call: .; v_call: TRBV7-2; j_call: TRBJ2-7; cdr3_nt: TGTGCCAGCAGGGGGGGGGACACGTCCTACGAGCAGTACTTC; cdr3_aa: CASRGGDTSYEQYF
clone_size: .; d_call: .; v_call: TRBV29-1; j_call: TRBJ2-6; cdr3_nt: TGCAGCGTTGACGCTGGGGCCAACGTCCTGACTTTC; cdr3_aa: CSVDAGANVLTF
clone_size: .; d_call: .; v_call: TRBV5-1; j_call: TRBJ2-5; cdr3_nt: TGCGCCAGCAGCTTGGCAGGGGGGCCGCAAGAGACCCAGTACTTC; cdr3_aa: CASSLAGGPQETQYF
clone_size: .; d_call: .; v_call: TRBV7-9; j_call: TRBJ2-7; cdr3_nt: TGTGCCAGCAGCTTAAGCGTCTACGAGCAGTACTTC; cdr3_aa: CASSLSVYEQYF
clone_size: .; d_call: .; v_call: TRBV2; j_call: TRBJ1-1; cdr3_nt: TGTGCCAGCACCACCTCCCCCCGGGCTGAAGCTTTCTTT; cdr3_aa: CASTTSPRAEAFF
clone_size: .; d_call: .; v_call: TRBV14; j_call: TRBJ1-2; cdr3_nt: TGTGCCAGCAGCCAAGAAGCCCCGGGGGGGGCGCGTGGCTACACCTTC; cdr3_aa: CASSQEAPGGARGYTF
clone_size: few; d_call: .; v_call: TRBV5-1; j_call: TRBJ1-2; cdr3_nt: TGCGCCAGCAGCTCGCAAGGGCCAGGGGGCTACACCTTC; cdr3_aa: CASSSQGPGGYTF
clone_size: once; d_call: .; v_call: TRBV7-9; j_call: TRBJ1-3; cdr3_nt: TGTGCCAGCAGACCGCGTGAGGGTCTGGGTGGAAACACCATATATTTT; cdr3_aa: CASRPREGLGGNTIYF
clone_size: .; d_call: .; v_call: TRBV12-3/TRBV12-4; j_call: TRBJ1-2; cdr3_nt: TGTGCCAGCAACACCCCGGGCTATGGCTACACCTTC; cdr3_aa: CASNTPGYGYTF
clone_size: few; d_call: .; v_call: TRBV30; j_call: TRBJ1-5; cdr3_nt: TGTGCCTGGAGTCGGGGTGGGCCCCAGCATTTT; cdr3_aa: CAWSRGGPQHF
clone_size: .; d_call: TRBD1; v_call: TRBV5-1; j_call: TRBJ1-1; cdr3_nt: TGCGCCAGCAGCCAAACGACAGGGGTTGGGGCTGAAGCTTTCTTT; cdr3_aa: CASSQTTGVGAEAFF
clone_size: .; d_call: TRBD1; v_call: TRBV7-9; j_call: TRBJ1-1; cdr3_nt: TGTGCCAGCAGCTCGGGGGACAGAAACACTGAAGCTTTCTTT; cdr3_aa: CASSSGDRNTEAFF
clone_size: few; d_call: TRBD2; v_call: TRBV3-1/TRBV3-2; j_call: TRBJ2-5; cdr3_nt: TGTGCCAGCAGCCAAGGCCCTAGCGGCGCGTATGAGACCCAGTACTTC; cdr3_aa: CASSQGPSGAYETQYF
clone_size: .; d_call: .; v_call: TRBV2; j_call: TRBJ1-6; cdr3_nt: TGTGCCAGCAGTGCTGGGAGGGAGGATAATTCACCCCTCCACTTT; cdr3_aa: CASSAGREDNSPLHF
clone_size: .; d_call: TRBD2; v_call: TRBV27; j_call: TRBJ2-1; cdr3_nt: TGTGCCACCAAAGAGACTAGCAGGAATGAGCAGTTCTTC; cdr3_aa: CATKETSRNEQFF
clone_size: .; d_call: .; v_call: TRBV7-6; j_call: TRBJ2-1; cdr3_nt: TGTGCCAGCAGCTTAAACAGGGTGGGTTCCAACGAGCAGTTCTTC; cdr3_aa: CASSLNRVGSNEQFF
clone_size: .; d_call: .; v_call: TRBV28; j_call: TRBJ1-2; cdr3_nt: TGTGCCAGCAGTCACACAAAGGGGAATGCTAACTATGGCTACACCTTC; cdr3_aa: CASSHTKGNANYGYTF
clone_size: .; d_call: .; v_call: TRBV9; j_call: TRBJ1-4; cdr3_nt: TGTGCCAGCAGCCACAGGGACACTAATGAAAAACTGTTTTTT; cdr3_aa: CASSHRDTNEKLFF
clone_size: .; d_call: TRBD1; v_call: TRBV15; j_call: TRBJ1-4; cdr3_nt: TGTGCCACCAGCCGAGCGATGACAGGGTCTAATGAAAAACTGTTTTTT; cdr3_aa: CATSRAMTGSNEKLFF
clone_size: .; d_call: .; v_call: TRBV6-6; j_call: TRBJ1-1; cdr3_nt: TGTGCCAGCAGTTACATGGACAGAGAAGCTTTCTTT; cdr3_aa: CASSYMDREAFF
clone_size: .; d_call: .; v_call: TRBV5-1; j_call: TRBJ2-5; cdr3_nt: TGCGCCAGCAGCTTGGGAGTCGCGTTGGGGGGTTTTGAGACCCAGTACTTC; cdr3_aa: CASSLGVALGGFETQYF
clone_size: few; d_call: .; v_call: TRBV7-2; j_call: TRBJ2-2; cdr3_nt: TGTGCCAGCAGCTTAGACAGGGCGGGCGGGGAGCTGTTTTTT; cdr3_aa: CASSLDRAGGELFF
clone_size: once; d_call: .; v_call: TRBV15; j_call: TRBJ2-5; cdr3_nt: TGTGCCACCAGCAGAGATCAAGGACTGGGATCCCAAGAGACCCAGTACTTC; cdr3_aa: CATSRDQGLGSQETQYF
clone_size: once; d_call: TRBD2; v_call: TRBV20-1; j_call: TRBJ2-5; cdr3_nt: TGCAGTGCTGGGAGGGGAGAGACCCAGTACTTC; cdr3_aa: CSAGRGETQYF
clone_size: .; d_call: TRBD1; v_call: TRBV27; j_call: TRBJ1-5; cdr3_nt: TGTGCCAGAATCGGACAGGCGGCGAGGCCCCAGCATTTT; cdr3_aa: CARIGQAARPQHF
clone_size: .; d_call: TRBD2; v_call: TRBV27; j_call: TRBJ2-3; cdr3_nt: TGTGCCAGCGGAGGAGGAGTAGCGGGGCCTAGCACAGATACGCAGTATTTT; cdr3_aa: CASGGGVAGPSTDTQYF